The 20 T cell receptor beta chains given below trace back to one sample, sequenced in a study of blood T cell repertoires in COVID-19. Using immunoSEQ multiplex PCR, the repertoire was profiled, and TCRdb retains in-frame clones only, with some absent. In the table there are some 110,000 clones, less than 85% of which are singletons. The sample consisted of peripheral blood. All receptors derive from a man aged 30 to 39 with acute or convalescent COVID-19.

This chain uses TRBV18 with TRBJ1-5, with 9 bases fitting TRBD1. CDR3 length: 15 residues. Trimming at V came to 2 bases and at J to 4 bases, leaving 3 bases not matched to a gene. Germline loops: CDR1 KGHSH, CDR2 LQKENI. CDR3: CASSPTGTGNQPQHF. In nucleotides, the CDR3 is TGTGCCAGCTCACCAACCGGGACAGGGAATCAGCCCCAGCATTTT.

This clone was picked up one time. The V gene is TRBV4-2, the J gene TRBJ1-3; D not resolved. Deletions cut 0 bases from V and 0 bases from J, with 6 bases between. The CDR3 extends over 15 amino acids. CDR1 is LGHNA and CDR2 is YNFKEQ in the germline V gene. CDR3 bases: TGTGCCAGCAGCCAAGAACTCCCCTCTGGAAACACCATATATTTT. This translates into CASSQELPSGNTIYF.

DNA of the CDR3: TGTGCCAGCAGTTTAGGACAGGGAGAAGCTTTCTTT. Protein: CASSLGQGEAFF. The genes are TRBV12-3 or TRBV12-4 and TRBJ1-1; the match to TRBD1 covers 7 bases. V shed 1 base, J shed 8 bases, and the junction held 1 base outside the gene matches. The length of the CDR3 is 12 residues.

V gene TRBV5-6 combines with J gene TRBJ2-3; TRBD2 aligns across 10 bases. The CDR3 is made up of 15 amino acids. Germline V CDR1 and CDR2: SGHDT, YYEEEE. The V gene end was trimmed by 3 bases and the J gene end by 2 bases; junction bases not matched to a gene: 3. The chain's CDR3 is CASSSGTSDTDTQYF. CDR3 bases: TGTGCCAGCAGCTCTGGGACTAGCGACACAGATACGCAGTATTTT.

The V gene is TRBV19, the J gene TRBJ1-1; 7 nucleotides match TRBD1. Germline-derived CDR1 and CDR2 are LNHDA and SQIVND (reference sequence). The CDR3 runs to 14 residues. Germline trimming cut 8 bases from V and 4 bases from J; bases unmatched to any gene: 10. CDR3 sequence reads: CASRRQGLRTEAFF. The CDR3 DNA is TGTGCCAGTCGGCGACAGGGCCTCCGCACTGAAGCTTTCTTT.

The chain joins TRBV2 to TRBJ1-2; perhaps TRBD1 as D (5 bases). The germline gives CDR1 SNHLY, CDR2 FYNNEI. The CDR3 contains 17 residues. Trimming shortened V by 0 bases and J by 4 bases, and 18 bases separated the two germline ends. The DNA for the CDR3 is TGTGCCAGCAGTGAAGCCGAAACCAGGGAAAAAAGCTATGGCTACACCTTC. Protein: CASSEAETREKSYGYTF.

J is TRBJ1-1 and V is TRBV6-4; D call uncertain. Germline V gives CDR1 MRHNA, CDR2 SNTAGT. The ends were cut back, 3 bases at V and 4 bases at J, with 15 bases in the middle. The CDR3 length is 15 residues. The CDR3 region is CASSENPTVGTEAFF. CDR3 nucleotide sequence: TGTGCCAGCAGTGAAAACCCCACTGTCGGCACTGAAGCTTTCTTT.

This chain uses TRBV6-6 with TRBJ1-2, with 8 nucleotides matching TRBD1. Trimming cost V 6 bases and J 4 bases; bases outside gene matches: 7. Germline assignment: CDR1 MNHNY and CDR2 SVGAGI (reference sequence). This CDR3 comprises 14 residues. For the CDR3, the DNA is TGTGCCAGCAGACCTACCACAGGGGGCTATGGCTACACCTTC. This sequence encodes CASRPTTGGYGYTF.

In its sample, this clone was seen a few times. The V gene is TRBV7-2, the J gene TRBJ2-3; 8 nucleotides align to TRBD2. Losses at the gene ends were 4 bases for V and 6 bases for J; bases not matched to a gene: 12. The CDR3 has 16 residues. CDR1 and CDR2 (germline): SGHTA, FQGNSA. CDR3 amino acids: CASSSGGILPGDTQYF. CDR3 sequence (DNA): TGTGCCAGCAGCTCGGGGGGGATCCTCCCCGGGGATACGCAGTATTTT.

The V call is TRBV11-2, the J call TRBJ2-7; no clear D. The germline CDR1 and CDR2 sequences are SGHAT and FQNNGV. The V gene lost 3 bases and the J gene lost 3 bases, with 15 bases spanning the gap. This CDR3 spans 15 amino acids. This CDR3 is CASSLGPATIYEQYF. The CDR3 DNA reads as TGTGCCAGCAGCTTGGGCCCTGCGACAATCTACGAGCAGTACTTC.

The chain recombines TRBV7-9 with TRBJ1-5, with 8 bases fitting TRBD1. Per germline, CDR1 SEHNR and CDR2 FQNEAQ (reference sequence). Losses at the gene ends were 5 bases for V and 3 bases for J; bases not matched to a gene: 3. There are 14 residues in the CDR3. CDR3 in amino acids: CASSRTGPNQPQHF. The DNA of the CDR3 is TGTGCCAGCAGCCGGACAGGGCCCAATCAGCCCCAGCATTTT.

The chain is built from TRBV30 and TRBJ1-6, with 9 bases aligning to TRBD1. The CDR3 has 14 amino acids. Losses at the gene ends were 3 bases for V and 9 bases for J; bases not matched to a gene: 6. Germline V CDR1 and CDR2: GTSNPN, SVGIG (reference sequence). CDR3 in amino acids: CAWSPGQGSSPLHF. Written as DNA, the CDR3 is TGTGCCTGGAGCCCCGGACAGGGGTCTTCACCCCTCCACTTT.

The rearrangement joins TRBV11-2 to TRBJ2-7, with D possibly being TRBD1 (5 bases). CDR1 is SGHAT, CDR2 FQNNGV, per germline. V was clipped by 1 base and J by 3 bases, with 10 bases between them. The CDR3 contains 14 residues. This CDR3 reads CASSLGQPDYEQYF. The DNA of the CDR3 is TGTGCCAGCAGCTTAGGACAGCCGGACTACGAGCAGTACTTC.

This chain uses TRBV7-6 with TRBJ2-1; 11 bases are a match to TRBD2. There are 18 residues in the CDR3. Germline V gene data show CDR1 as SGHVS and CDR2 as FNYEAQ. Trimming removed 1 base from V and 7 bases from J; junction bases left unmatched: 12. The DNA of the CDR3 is TGTGCCAGCAGCTTAGGGAGAGTAGCGGGGGGGCGGACAAATGAGCAGTTCTTC. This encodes CASSLGRVAGGRTNEQFF.

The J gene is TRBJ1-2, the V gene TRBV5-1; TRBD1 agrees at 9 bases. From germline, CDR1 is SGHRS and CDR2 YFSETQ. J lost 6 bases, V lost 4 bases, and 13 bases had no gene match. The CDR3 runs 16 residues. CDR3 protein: CASSLTSSGQGHGYTF. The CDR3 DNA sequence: TGCGCCAGCAGCCTCACGTCGTCGGGACAGGGTCATGGCTACACCTTC.

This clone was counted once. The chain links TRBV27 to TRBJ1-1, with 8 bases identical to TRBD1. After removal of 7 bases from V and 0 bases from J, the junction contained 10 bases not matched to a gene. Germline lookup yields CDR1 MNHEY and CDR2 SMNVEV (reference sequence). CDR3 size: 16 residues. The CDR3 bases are TGTGCCAGCACCCCAACGGGACAGGATATGAACACTGAAGCTTTCTTT. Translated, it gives CASTPTGQDMNTEAFF.

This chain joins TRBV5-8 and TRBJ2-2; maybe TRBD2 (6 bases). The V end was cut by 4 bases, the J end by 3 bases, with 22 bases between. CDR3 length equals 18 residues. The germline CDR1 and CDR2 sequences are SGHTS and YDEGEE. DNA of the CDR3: TGTGCCAGCAGCCCCGCGGGGACCGACGCCGGGTACACCGGGGAGCTGTTTTTT. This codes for CASSPAGTDAGYTGELFF.

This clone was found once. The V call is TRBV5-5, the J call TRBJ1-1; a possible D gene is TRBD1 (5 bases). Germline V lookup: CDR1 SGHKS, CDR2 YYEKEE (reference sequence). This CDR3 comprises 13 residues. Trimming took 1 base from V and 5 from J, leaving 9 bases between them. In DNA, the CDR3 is TGTGCCAGCAGCTTGACTGGGACTACTGAAGCTTTCTTT. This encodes CASSLTGTTEAFF.

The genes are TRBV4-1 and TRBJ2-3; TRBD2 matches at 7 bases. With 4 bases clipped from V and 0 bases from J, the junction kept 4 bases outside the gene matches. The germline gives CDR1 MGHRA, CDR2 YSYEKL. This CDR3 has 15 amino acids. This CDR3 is CASSPGGGSTDTQYF. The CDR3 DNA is TGCGCCAGCAGCCCTGGCGGGGGTAGCACAGATACGCAGTATTTT.

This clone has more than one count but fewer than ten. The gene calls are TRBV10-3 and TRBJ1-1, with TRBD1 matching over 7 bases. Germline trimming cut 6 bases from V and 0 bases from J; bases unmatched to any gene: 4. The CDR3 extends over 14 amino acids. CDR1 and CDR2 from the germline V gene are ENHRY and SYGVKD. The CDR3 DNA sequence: TGTGCCATCAGACCGACAGGGATGAACACTGAAGCTTTCTTT. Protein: CAIRPTGMNTEAFF.